This entry lists 20 T cell receptor beta chains sequenced from one sample in a study of metastatic and nonmetastatic thyroid tumors (dated by TCRdb to about 2020). The protocol used for the library was PCR. The reads were generated on an Illumina HiSeq 4000. Using fastp at Q25 and MiXCR, TCRdb reprocessed the public reads and kept productive beta chains. In this sample the table shows 50,000 or so clones, around 21% of which occur a single time. The ten largest clonotypes hold 3.8% of the sample. No patient had received any treatment before thyroid surgery. Sequenced: blood. These receptors came from a male donor with papillary thyroid cancer or a benign thyroid nodule (not recorded which). Some clones in this sample may be carry-over from other donors' samples.

Comments on this clone: This clone may be a read error of a much larger clone one base away. This sequence joins TRBV3-1 and TRBJ2-1; TRBD2 matches at 13 bases. The CDR3 spans 16 residues. The V gene's germline CDR1 is LGHDT and CDR2 YNNKEL (reference sequence). As DNA, the CDR3 is TGTGCCAGCAGCCAAGACCCACTAGCGGGAGGGATTGAGCGGTTCTTC. Translating gives CASSQDPLAGGIERFF.

This clone appeared many times. J is TRBJ1-1 and V is TRBV6-1; 8 bases align to TRBD1. V was clipped by 5 bases and J by 2 bases; unmatched bases: 4. Germline assignment: CDR1 MNHNS and CDR2 SASEGT. The CDR3 is 14 residues long. CDR3 bases: TGTGCCAGCAGTCAACAGGGGGGAAACACTGAAGCTTTCTTT. The encoded protein is CASSQQGGNTEAFF.

The chain employs TRBV2 and TRBJ1-5; D is unclear. Germline V gene data show CDR1 as SNHLY and CDR2 as FYNNEI. The CDR3 covers 14 residues. Trimming cost V 6 bases and J 6 bases, with 15 bases left between them. The CDR3 reads CASRRMTEGQPQHF. CDR3 nucleotides: TGTGCCAGCAGACGTATGACGGAGGGTCAGCCCCAGCATTTT.

The CDR3 nucleotides read TGTGCCAGCAGCTTAGTCAACACAGATACGCAGTATTTT. Amino acid sequence: CASSLVNTDTQYF. This rearrangement joins TRBV11-3 to TRBJ2-3; D is ambiguous. This CDR3 is built from 13 residues. Germline loops: CDR1 SGHNT, CDR2 YENEEA. Trimming took 1 base from V and 2 from J, leaving 4 bases between them.

In this sample, this clone turned up many times. This sequence joins TRBV2 and TRBJ2-7; D remains ambiguous. The V gene lost 8 bases and the J gene lost 3 bases, with 14 bases spanning the gap. CDR1 is SNHLY and CDR2 is FYNNEI in the germline V gene. The CDR3 loop spans 13 amino acids. Here the CDR3 reads CASLAGDYYEQYF. DNA for the CDR3: TGTGCCAGCCTGGCAGGAGATTACTACGAGCAGTACTTC.

This clone turned up a few times. With a much larger clone just one base away, this may be a read error. The V call is TRBV3-1, the J call TRBJ2-2, with unresolved D. In germline, CDR1 is LGHDT, CDR2 YNNKEL (reference sequence). V was cut by 6 bases and J by 2 bases, with 4 bases left in between. The CDR3 length is 12 residues. CDR3 in amino acids: CASSPNTGELFF. CDR3 nucleotide sequence: TGTGCCAGCAGTCCAAACACCGGGGAGCTGTTTTTT.

At least ten counts were recorded for this clone. CDR3 DNA: TGTGCCAGCAGCCCTGCGGGACAGGGTCAATCACCCCTCCACTTT. Translated, it gives CASSPAGQGQSPLHF. This rearrangement joins TRBV5-6 to TRBJ1-6; 9 nucleotides align to TRBD1. V was pared by 4 bases and J by 10 bases, with 9 bases of the junction left unmatched. The germline V gene encodes CDR1 SGHDT and CDR2 YYEEEE. The CDR3 spans 15 residues. Based on the CDR3 plus reference TRBV5-6 and TRBJ1-6, the full variable domain is DAGVTQSPTHLIKTRGQQVTLRCSPKSGHDTVSWYQQALGQGPQFIFQYYEEEERQRGNFPDRFSGHQFPNYSSELNVNALLLGDSALYLCASSPAGQGQSPLHFGNGTRLTVT.

This clone has ten or more counts. The chain combines TRBV28 with TRBJ2-1; 16 bases fit TRBD2. The CDR3 runs 16 residues. Per the germline V gene, CDR1 is MDHEN and CDR2 is SYDVKM. The junction had 3 bases not matched to a gene; V was cut back by 2 bases and J by 8 bases. CDR3 in amino acids: CASSLGGLAGGYEQFF. CDR3 nucleotides: TGTGCCAGCAGTTTAGGGGGACTAGCGGGAGGGTATGAGCAGTTCTTC.

This clone has just a few counts. The genes are TRBV5-5 and TRBJ2-3; D is uncertain. Trimming left V 0 bases short and J 1 base short, with 6 bases between. The CDR3 covers 14 residues. Per the germline V gene, CDR1 is SGHKS and CDR2 is YYEKEE (reference sequence). The CDR3 nucleotides read TGTGCCAGCAGCTTGGATGTAGGCACAGATACGCAGTATTTT. The encoded protein is CASSLDVGTDTQYF.

On this clone: At one boundary the junction diverges from the germline segment, which might be a read error. The chain couples TRBV11-2 to TRBJ1-1; possible D gene TRBD1, 6 bases. The CDR3 is 12 amino acids. CDR1 SGHAT and CDR2 FQNNGV come from the germline V gene. The CDR3 loop reads CASGLGGTEAFF. CDR3 nucleotide sequence: TGTGCCAGCGGCTTAGGGGGGACAGAAGCTTTCTTT.

V gene TRBV18 combines with J gene TRBJ1-1, with D hard to call. This CDR3 is built from 13 residues. V lost 6 bases and J lost 0, with 8 bases in between. Germline CDR1 reads KGHSH; CDR2 reads LQKENI. CDR3 sequence (DNA): TGTGCCAGCTCCCGGGTGATGAACACTGAAGCTTTCTTT. It yields the protein CASSRVMNTEAFF.

This clone has a count of ten or more. The CDR3 loop is CASSFSADTQYF. CDR3 coding DNA: TGTGCCAGCAGCTTTAGTGCAGATACGCAGTATTTT. The chain recombines TRBV6-2 or TRBV6-3 with TRBJ2-3, with no clear D. The CDR3 spans 12 residues. Deletions cut 6 bases from V and 4 bases from J, with 8 bases between. Looked up from germline, CDR1 is MNHEY and CDR2 is SVGEGT.

The rearrangement links TRBV29-1 to TRBJ2-7; D unresolved. Per the germline V gene, CDR1 is SQVTM and CDR2 is ANQGSEA. The CDR3 runs to 12 residues. Deletions cut 4 bases from V and 0 bases from J, with 7 bases between. DNA for the CDR3: TGCAGCGTTGTCTTCAGCTCCTACGAGCAGTACTTC. This translates into CSVVFSSYEQYF.

The chain recombines TRBV5-1 with TRBJ2-1; D might be TRBD1 (6 bases). Looked up from germline, CDR1 is SGHRS and CDR2 is YFSETQ. This CDR3 region has 13 residues. V lost 5 bases and J lost 10, with 16 bases in between. This CDR3 is CASRPQPQGEQFF. The CDR3 coding sequence is TGCGCCAGCAGACCCCAACCTCAGGGGGAGCAGTTCTTC.

This clone was observed a handful of times. This sequence joins TRBV6-4 and TRBJ2-3, with 9 bases fitting TRBD2. This CDR3 has 15 residues. Losses at the gene ends were 5 bases for V and 5 bases for J; bases not matched to a gene: 8. Per the germline V gene, CDR1 is MRHNA and CDR2 is SNTAGT. CDR3 sequence reads: CASSPGRGGKDTQYF. As DNA, the CDR3 is TGTGCCAGCAGTCCAGGGCGGGGGGGCAAAGATACGCAGTATTTT.

This clone was recorded at least ten times. The V and J genes are TRBV19 and TRBJ1-1, with TRBD1 matching over 7 bases. J lost 5 bases, V lost 3 bases, and 9 bases had no gene match. From germline, CDR1 is LNHDA and CDR2 SQIVND (reference sequence). The CDR3 runs to 15 residues. The CDR3 loop reads CASSIYSGGWTEAFF. The CDR3 nucleotides are TGTGCCAGTAGTATCTACTCAGGGGGTTGGACTGAAGCTTTCTTT.

The rearrangement links TRBV19 to TRBJ1-1; 10 bases map to TRBD1. This CDR3 has 15 residues. V lost 11 bases and J lost 6; bases outside the gene matches: 15. Germline CDR1 reads LNHDA; CDR2 reads SQIVND (reference sequence). CDR3 residues: CAARKTGGATSEAFF. CDR3 nucleotide sequence: TGTGCCGCCAGAAAGACAGGGGGCGCGACGTCTGAAGCTTTCTTT.

The table lists this clone with many counts. The V gene is TRBV6-1, the J gene TRBJ1-5; D perhaps matches TRBD1 (6 bases). This CDR3 region has 15 residues. The germline gives CDR1 MNHNS, CDR2 SASEGT. V lost 6 bases and J lost 7, with 19 bases in between. CDR3 amino acids: CASSPAQGSGQPQHF. CDR3 nucleotides: TGTGCCAGCAGCCCAGCACAGGGAAGTGGGCAGCCCCAGCATTTT.

This clone was counted at least ten times. This sequence joins TRBV7-9 and TRBJ1-5, with D uncertain. V lost 4 bases, J lost 0 bases, and 10 bases lay in between. The CDR3 is 15 amino acids. Germline V lookup: CDR1 SEHNR, CDR2 FQNEAQ (reference sequence). Written as DNA, the CDR3 is TGTGCCAGCAGCTCGGGTAGCGTTAGCAATCAGCCCCAGCATTTT. Residues: CASSSGSVSNQPQHF.

The chain joins TRBV27 to TRBJ2-7; 7 bases line up with TRBD2. After removal of 5 bases from V and 3 bases from J, the junction contained 16 bases not matched to a gene. The CDR3 is made up of 17 amino acids. CDR1 is MNHEY and CDR2 is SMNVEV in the germline V gene (reference sequence). The CDR3 reads CASSLGREVRLGYEQYF. CDR3 in DNA: TGTGCCAGCAGTCTCGGCCGGGAGGTGAGACTAGGCTACGAGCAGTACTTC.